The 25 T cell receptor beta chains reported below all come from one sample, sequenced in a study of cytomegalovirus exposure and HLA in healthy donors. The PCR contained 60 Vbeta and 13 Jbeta primers. Clones were read by immunoSEQ multiplex PCR, and TCRdb kept only the in-frame ones, dropping some. Of 150,000 to 250,000 clones in the sample, 75% to 85% were seen once. Sequences were obtained from PBMCs. The receptors shown here come from a woman aged 45-60 years in good health and CMV-seronegative.

The chain links TRBV11-2 to TRBJ2-7, with D possibly being TRBD1 (6 bases). The CDR3 spans 16 residues. V was pared by 2 bases and J by 2 bases, with 16 bases between. Germline V CDR1 and CDR2: SGHAT, FQNNGV. CDR3 DNA: TGTGCCAGCAGCTTAATACGAGGACAGTCTACCTACGAGCAGTACTTC. Its translation is CASSLIRGQSTYEQYF.

This clone was picked up one time. V and J are TRBV30 and TRBJ1-4; D is possibly TRBD1 (5 bases). The CDR3 is 14 residues long. Trimming removed 0 bases from V and 7 bases from J, with 12 bases in between. Germline V gene lookup returns CDR1 GTSNPN and CDR2 SVGIG (reference sequence). The CDR3 reads CAWSVRQGGEKLFF. CDR3 sequence (DNA): TGTGCCTGGAGTGTCCGGCAGGGCGGTGAAAAACTGTTTTTT.

The chain recombines TRBV11-1 with TRBJ2-3; TRBD2 might be the D (7 bases). This CDR3 has 16 amino acids. The germline CDR1 and CDR2 sequences are SGHAT and FQDESV (reference sequence). Trimming took 8 bases from V and 2 from J, leaving 20 bases between them. The CDR3 DNA follows: TGTGCCAGCCGAGGGGGAGGGCGGGACTTCACAGATACGCAGTATTTT. Residues: CASRGGGRDFTDTQYF. The variable domain in full, completed from reference TRBV11-1 and TRBJ2-3, reads EAEVAQSPRYKITEKSQAVAFWCDPISGHATLYWYRQILGQGPELLVQFQDESVVDDSQLPKDRFSAERLKGVDSTLKIQPAELGDSAMYLCASRGGGRDFTDTQYFGPGTRLTVL.

The genes are TRBV27 and TRBJ2-1; TRBD2 might be the D (5 bases). The germline gives CDR1 MNHEY, CDR2 SMNVEV (reference sequence). This CDR3 is 13 amino acids long. Deletions cut 6 bases from V and 4 bases from J, with 10 bases between. The CDR3 protein is CASSERPYNEQFF. DNA of the CDR3: TGTGCCAGCAGCGAGCGGCCTTACAATGAGCAGTTCTTC.

The genes are TRBV9 and TRBJ1-4; 7 bases match TRBD1. Germline trimming cut 3 bases from V and 4 bases from J; bases unmatched to any gene: 6. Germline V gene sequence: CDR1 SGDLS, CDR2 YYNGEE. The CDR3 sequence is 15 residues long. CDR3 residues: CASSARRGINEKLFF. The CDR3 DNA sequence: TGTGCCAGCAGCGCCCGCAGGGGGATTAATGAAAAACTGTTTTTT.

The V and J genes are TRBV6-6 and TRBJ1-5; maybe TRBD1 (6 bases). CDR1 and CDR2 (germline): MNHNY, SVGAGI (reference sequence). V gave up 4 bases and J gave up 4 bases, with 14 bases separating them. CDR3 length: 15 residues. CDR3 amino acids: CASSSTGRENQPQHF. CDR3 coding DNA: TGTGCCAGCAGTTCCACAGGGAGAGAGAATCAGCCCCAGCATTTT.

J is TRBJ2-7 and V is TRBV30, with 15 bases fitting TRBD2. The CDR3 covers 17 residues. J lost 4 bases, V lost 1 base, and 8 bases had no gene match. Germline CDR1 is GTSNPN and CDR2 is SVGIG (reference sequence). Here the CDR3 reads CAWSGEGLAGGSYEQYF. As DNA, the CDR3 is TGTGCCTGGAGTGGCGAGGGACTAGCGGGAGGCTCGTACGAGCAGTACTTC.

The chain recombines TRBV5-1 with TRBJ1-1, with a weak D call TRBD1 (5 bases). V was pared by 6 bases and J by 0 bases, with 15 bases between. The CDR3 is 15 residues long. Germline V gene sequence: CDR1 SGHRS, CDR2 YFSETQ. DNA of the CDR3: TGCGCCAGCACCGGGACGGGGGGGGTGAACACTGAAGCTTTCTTT. Its protein product is CASTGTGGVNTEAFF.

This clone has only a few counts. The chain couples TRBV6-5 to TRBJ1-4; D unresolved. This CDR3 has 14 residues. CDR1 and CDR2 (germline): MNHEY, SVGAGI. With 2 bases removed from V and 4 bases from J, the gap between germline ends came to 8 bases. CDR3 protein: CASSYRSRNEKLFF. Written as DNA, the CDR3 is TGTGCCAGCAGTTACCGGTCTCGTAATGAAAAACTGTTTTTT.

The V call is TRBV5-3, the J call TRBJ1-2; D is possibly TRBD1 (5 bases). TRBV5-3 is sorted into the ORF group, with uncertain function. V dropped 3 bases and J dropped 2 bases, with 11 bases sitting between them. This CDR3 region has 14 residues. CDR3 coding DNA: TGTGCCAGAAGCTGGGGGGGGAGGAACTATGGCTACACCTTC. Encoded protein: CARSWGGRNYGYTF.

CDR3 DNA sequence: TGTGCCAGCAGCCAAACGGGACAGGGAGGAAGGGACACCTTC. Amino acids: CASSQTGQGGRDTF. This chain connects TRBV7-9 to TRBJ1-2; TRBD1 matches at 9 bases. Trimming cost V 5 bases and J 12 bases; bases outside gene matches: 13. Germline V gives CDR1 SEHNR, CDR2 FQNEAQ (reference sequence). The CDR3 sequence is 14 residues long.

The chain recombines TRBV30 with TRBJ2-7; TRBD1 agrees at 7 bases. Trimming cost V 4 bases and J 4 bases; bases outside gene matches: 7. Germline V gene sequence: CDR1 GTSNPN, CDR2 SVGIG (reference sequence). This CDR3 comprises 13 residues. The CDR3 loop reads CAWNRGQAYEQYF. Here the CDR3 DNA reads TGTGCCTGGAACAGAGGACAGGCGTACGAGCAGTACTTC.

The rearrangement joins TRBV6-1 to TRBJ2-1; maybe TRBD2 (5 bases). V was shortened by 5 bases and J by 8 bases, with 10 bases between the two germline ends. This CDR3 region has 12 residues. Germline assignment: CDR1 MNHNS and CDR2 SASEGT. DNA of the CDR3: TGTGCCAGCAGTAGAGGGCCGTATGAGCAGTTCTTC. Protein product: CASSRGPYEQFF.

As DNA, the CDR3 is TGTGCCTGGGACAGAGCGCTAGCGGGCCTACCTGAACCGTTCTTC. Amino acids: CAWDRALAGLPEPFF. The chain employs TRBV30 and TRBJ2-1, with TRBD2 identical over 8 bases. Germline CDR1 is GTSNPN and CDR2 is SVGIG (reference sequence). The ends lost 5 bases at V and 15 bases at J; junction bases unmatched: 21. This CDR3 is 15 amino acids long.

This rearrangement joins TRBV5-4 to TRBJ2-4, with D maybe TRBD2 (7 bases). This CDR3 has 14 amino acids. Germline assignment: CDR1 SGHNT and CDR2 YYREEE (reference sequence). Trimming left V 0 bases short and J 7 bases short, with 11 bases between. CDR3 amino acids: CASSLGRGGNIQYF. The CDR3 coding sequence is TGTGCCAGCAGCTTGGGCAGGGGAGGGAACATTCAGTACTTC.

This clone showed up just a few times. The chain joins TRBV6-1 to TRBJ1-4, with 9 bases identical to TRBD1. The junction had 6 bases not matched to a gene; V was cut back by 6 bases and J by 7 bases. CDR3 length: 14 residues. CDR1 is MNHNS, CDR2 SASEGT, per germline. The CDR3 sequence: CASRKPTGGEKLFF. CDR3 DNA sequence: TGTGCCAGCAGAAAACCGACAGGGGGTGAAAAACTGTTTTTT.

J is TRBJ2-3 and V is TRBV5-1; the match to TRBD1 covers 7 bases. Unmatched junction bases numbered 5, after V lost 2 bases and J lost 5 bases. The V gene's germline CDR1 is SGHRS and CDR2 YFSETQ. The CDR3 spans 14 residues. The CDR3: CASSLDRDLDTQYF. The CDR3 DNA is TGCGCCAGCAGCTTAGACAGGGATTTAGATACGCAGTATTTT.

This chain joins TRBV7-6 and TRBJ2-3; possibly TRBD2 for D (5 bases). V was cut by 5 bases and J by 6 bases, with 9 bases left in between. The CDR3 runs to 12 residues. Germline V gene lookup returns CDR1 SGHVS and CDR2 FNYEAQ. CDR3 loop: CASSKLGDTQYF. The CDR3 region has the DNA TGTGCCAGCAGCAAACTAGGGGATACGCAGTATTTT.

This clone was counted between two and nine times. The genes are TRBV6-5 and TRBJ2-7; 8 nucleotides align to TRBD2. V lost 0 bases, J lost 1 base, and 2 bases stayed unmatched. In germline, CDR1 is MNHEY, CDR2 SVGAGI. The CDR3 spans 15 residues. CDR3 nucleotides: TGTGCCAGCAGTTACTCGGCTAGCGGGTCCTACGAGCAGTACTTC. Translating it yields CASSYSASGSYEQYF.

This sequence joins TRBV7-9 and TRBJ2-2; 7 bases line up with TRBD1. J was trimmed by 7 bases and V by 5 bases; bases with no gene match: 7. This CDR3 has 14 residues. Looked up from germline, CDR1 is SEHNR and CDR2 is FQNEAQ (reference sequence). The CDR3 coding sequence is TGTGCCAGCAGCGCATCAGGGGGTGGCGGGGAGCTGTTTTTT. Its protein product is CASSASGGGGELFF.

This sequence joins TRBV28 and TRBJ1-4; D is perhaps TRBD1 (6 bases). Per the germline V gene, CDR1 is MDHEN and CDR2 is SYDVKM. The CDR3 has 13 amino acids. The CDR3 reads CVIQGATNEKLFF. Written as DNA, the CDR3 is TGTGTCATACAGGGTGCAACTAATGAAAAACTGTTTTTT.

The chain carries TRBV11-2 and TRBJ1-4; D is uncertain. This CDR3 contains 12 residues. V lost 8 bases and J lost 7, with 11 bases in between. Per the germline V gene, CDR1 is SGHAT and CDR2 is FQNNGV. The CDR3 here is CASSRVTEKLFF. DNA for the CDR3: TGTGCCAGCTCGCGGGTAACTGAAAAACTGTTTTTT.

This sequence joins TRBV19 and TRBJ1-5, with D possibly being TRBD1 (6 bases). CDR3 length equals 14 residues. From germline, CDR1 is LNHDA and CDR2 SQIVND (reference sequence). Trimming left V 1 base short and J 7 bases short, with 11 bases between. The CDR3 region has the DNA TGTGCCAGTAGTATAGGAGAGGGGGGGCAGCCCCAGCATTTT. Its translation: CASSIGEGGQPQHF.

The chain employs TRBV6-1 and TRBJ1-1, with a weak D call TRBD1 (5 bases). The ends were cut back, 1 base at V and 5 bases at J, with 11 bases in the middle. The CDR3 length is 14 residues. Germline loops: CDR1 MNHNS, CDR2 SASEGT. CDR3 loop: CASSEGGGGTEAFF. As DNA, the CDR3 is TGTGCCAGCAGTGAAGGGGGGGGTGGGACTGAAGCTTTCTTT.

This clone has a handful of counts. V gene TRBV5-6 combines with J gene TRBJ2-1, with 15 positions matching TRBD2. There are 17 residues in the CDR3. CDR1 and CDR2 (germline): SGHDT, YYEEEE. Trimming at V came to 4 bases and at J to 4 bases, leaving 6 bases not matched to a gene. Written as DNA, the CDR3 is TGTGCCAGCAGCGGGTCGGGGACTAGCGGGAGGTACAATGAGCAGTTCTTC. It codes for CASSGSGTSGRYNEQFF.